These 21 T cell receptor beta chains came from one sample sequenced in a study of identical twins. TCRdb re-called the 5' RACE reads with MiXCR, one entry per CDR3 protein. The sample lists roughly 1,500,000 distinct CDR3 sequences; about 32% were seen once. The sample consisted of cord blood. The receptors stem from a newborn girl in good health.

The sample holds a few counts of this clonotype. The rearrangement uses TRBV28 and TRBJ2-1; D not certain. V lost 4 bases and J 5 bases, leaving 18 bases between the germline ends. The length of the CDR3 is 16 residues. Looked up from germline, CDR1 is MDHEN and CDR2 is SYDVKM. Here the CDR3 reads CASSSYPPTRNNEQFF. The CDR3 region has the DNA TGTGCCAGCAGTTCCTATCCCCCTACTCGGAACAATGAGCAGTTCTTC.

The chain recombines TRBV20-1 with TRBJ2-7; D is possibly TRBD2 (6 bases). The CDR3 length is 14 residues. The V gene lost 3 bases and the J gene lost 0 bases, with 12 bases spanning the gap. Germline values: CDR1 DFQATT, CDR2 SNEGSKA (reference sequence). The DNA of the CDR3 is TGCAGTGCTAGGGAGACTAGGAGCTCCTACGAGCAGTACTTC. Encoded protein: CSARETRSSYEQYF.

This clonotype was seen a few times. The chain carries TRBV20-1 and TRBJ2-3; 10 bases are a match to TRBD2. The germline gives CDR1 DFQATT, CDR2 SNEGSKA (reference sequence). V lost 3 bases and J lost 4; bases outside the gene matches: 4. The CDR3 sequence is 14 residues long. The CDR3 loop reads CSASPSGRADTQYF. The CDR3 DNA is TGCAGTGCTAGCCCCAGCGGGAGGGCAGATACGCAGTATTTT.

Worth noting for this clonotype: Since a much larger clone is just one base distant, this may be a read error. The V gene is TRBV25-1, the J gene TRBJ2-1; tentatively, D is TRBD1 (7 bases). Germline V gives CDR1 MGHDK, CDR2 SYGVNS. CDR3 length: 13 amino acids. For the CDR3, the DNA is TGTGCCAGCAGTGAGGAGGGGGCCAATGGGCAGTTCTTC. It yields the protein CASSEEGANGQFF.

This clonotype was seen only a few times. The gene calls are TRBV20-1 and TRBJ2-1; a possible D gene is TRBD2 (5 bases). The CDR3 totals 14 residues. V lost 3 bases to trimming and J lost 3 bases, with 12 bases between them. CDR1 and CDR2 (germline): DFQATT, SNEGSKA (reference sequence). The CDR3 sequence: CSARGANSYNEQFF. For the CDR3, the DNA is TGCAGTGCTAGGGGAGCTAATAGCTACAATGAGCAGTTCTTC.

This clonotype was seen at least ten times. V and J are TRBV7-9 and TRBJ2-7; 7 nucleotides align to TRBD1. CDR1 and CDR2 from the germline V gene are SEHNR and FQNEAQ (reference sequence). The V segment lost 1 base and the J segment 4 bases; nucleotides outside the gene matches: 4. The CDR3 sequence is 14 residues long. CDR3 region: CASSLEGTVYEQYF. The CDR3 DNA reads TGTGCCAGCAGCTTAGAAGGGACAGTGTACGAGCAGTACTTC.

The rearrangement joins TRBV2 to TRBJ2-4; D is possibly TRBD2 (7 bases). This CDR3 has 12 residues. V gave up 5 bases and J gave up 7 bases, with 9 bases separating them. The germline V gene encodes CDR1 SNHLY and CDR2 FYNNEI. The CDR3 bases are TGTGCCAGCAGTAAGGGGGGGAACATTCAGTACTTC. Protein sequence: CASSKGGNIQYF.

This clonotype was detected only a few times. J is TRBJ2-1 and V is TRBV3-1; tentative D call: TRBD2 (6 bases). Germline V gene lookup returns CDR1 LGHDT and CDR2 YNNKEL (reference sequence). V lost 2 bases and J lost 8, with 13 bases in between. The CDR3 has 14 amino acids. CDR3 bases: TGTGCCAGCAGCCAACCTCCCGGGGGAGATGAGCAGTTCTTC. Its protein is CASSQPPGGDEQFF.

This chain's CDR3 is CASSHSRSSRADARSTDTQYF. The CDR3 DNA sequence: TGCGCCAGCAGCCATTCACGCTCTAGCCGCGCGGACGCGCGCAGCACAGATACGCAGTATTTT. The chain couples TRBV4-1 to TRBJ2-3; D is perhaps TRBD2 (5 bases). Germline CDR1 MGHRA, CDR2 YSYEKL. The CDR3 totals 21 residues. Trimming removed 3 bases at V and 0 bases at J, with 28 bases between.

Note on this clonotype: A much larger clone lies one base from this, so it may be a read error. V gene TRBV7-2 combines with J gene TRBJ2-7; D is unresolved. Germline CDR1 is SGHTA and CDR2 is FQGNSA. CDR3 length: 12 residues. Trimming removed 5 bases at V and 6 bases at J, with 11 bases between. CDR3 sequence: CASSVGFCEQYF. The CDR3 coding sequence is TGTGCCAGCAGCGTAGGGTTCTGCGAGCAGTACTTC.

This clonotype showed up just a few times. V is TRBV5-1 and J is TRBJ2-7; perhaps TRBD2 as D (5 bases). V shed 0 bases and J shed 0 bases, with 16 bases lying between them. Germline V gives CDR1 SGHRS, CDR2 YFSETQ. The CDR3 length is 17 residues. CDR3 sequence reads: CASSLAGKASSSYEQYF. In DNA, the CDR3 is TGCGCCAGCAGCTTGGCCGGGAAGGCTTCAAGCTCCTACGAGCAGTACTTC.

The gene calls are TRBV30 and TRBJ1-1, with D possibly being TRBD1 (6 bases). Trimming removed 4 bases from V and 5 bases from J, with 20 bases in between. Germline V gene lookup returns CDR1 GTSNPN and CDR2 SVGIG (reference sequence). The CDR3 runs to 15 residues. The CDR3 DNA sequence: TGTGCCTGGAAGGTCGATCCGGGGGCGGGTACTGAAGCTTTCTTT. The encoded protein is CAWKVDPGAGTEAFF.

The chain combines TRBV10-3 with TRBJ1-2; D is possibly TRBD1 (6 bases). Germline V gene data show CDR1 as ENHRY and CDR2 as SYGVKD. This CDR3 comprises 18 residues. V was clipped by 0 bases and J by 2 bases, with 19 bases between them. CDR3 residues: CAISESRTLGGRNYGYTF. CDR3 DNA: TGTGCCATCAGTGAGTCGCGGACTCTGGGGGGCCGAAACTATGGCTACACCTTC.

This chain uses TRBV5-4 with TRBJ1-6; D uncertain. Trimming stripped 4 bases from V and 0 bases from J, with 11 bases between. The CDR3 has 16 amino acids. Germline V gene sequence: CDR1 SGHNT, CDR2 YYREEE (reference sequence). The CDR3 sequence is CASSPFLSSYNSPLHF. The CDR3 DNA follows: TGTGCCAGCAGCCCGTTCTTGAGCTCCTATAATTCACCCCTCCACTTT.

This clonotype was found many times. The chain carries TRBV10-3 and TRBJ1-2, with D tentatively TRBD1 (6 bases). V gave up 7 bases and J gave up 11 bases, with 26 bases separating them. This CDR3 contains 15 residues. Germline loops: CDR1 ENHRY, CDR2 SYGVKD. The CDR3 loop reads CAIMDSLSTMVGYTF. DNA of the CDR3: TGTGCCATCATGGACAGCCTTAGCACTATGGTGGGGTACACCTTC.

This clonotype was recorded a few times. This chain joins TRBV3-1 and TRBJ2-1; TRBD1 is a possible D gene (6 bases). Germline V CDR1 and CDR2: LGHDT, YNNKEL (reference sequence). This CDR3 has 16 residues. The V and J ends lost 4 bases and 12 bases respectively, with 25 bases between them. The CDR3 DNA is TGTGCCAGCAGCCCCCCGGGACACTACCAGGTTTCTGCGCAGTTCTTC. Its translation: CASSPPGHYQVSAQFF.

CDR3 nucleotides: TGTGCCAGTCGGACCTCGACAACCTACGAGCAGTACTTC. It codes for CASRTSTTYEQYF. The chain uses TRBV6-6 and TRBJ2-4; D is undetermined. The DNA end favors TRBJ2-7, so the J call may be wrong. CDR3 length: 13 amino acids. Germline CDR1 and CDR2: MNHNY and SVGAGI (reference sequence).

The chain employs TRBV7-2 and TRBJ2-1; 9 bases agree with TRBD2. Germline V gene sequence: CDR1 SGHTA, CDR2 FQGNSA. J gave up 8 bases and V 3 bases, and 11 bases lay outside the gene matches. This CDR3 is built from 16 residues. The CDR3, as DNA: TGTGCCAGCAGCTTGGGCGGGAGGGGTTTGTTGGATGAGCAGTTCTTC. Translated: CASSLGGRGLLDEQFF.

This clonotype was counted between two and nine times. The rearrangement joins TRBV20-1 to TRBJ2-3, with a weak D call TRBD1 (6 bases). This CDR3 is built from 13 residues. The V gene's germline CDR1 is DFQATT and CDR2 SNEGSKA (reference sequence). Trimming shortened V by 0 bases and J by 8 bases, and 12 bases separated the two germline ends. CDR3 amino acids: CSARDAGAATQYF. The CDR3 coding sequence is TGCAGTGCTAGAGATGCAGGGGCAGCTACGCAGTATTTT.

The table lists this clonotype with many counts. The chain combines TRBV3-1 with TRBJ2-7; 10 nucleotides line up with TRBD1. The trim removed 3 bases at V and 4 bases at J, leaving 3 bases unmatched. There are 14 residues in the CDR3. Germline CDR1 and CDR2: LGHDT and YNNKEL (reference sequence). Here the CDR3 DNA reads TGTGCCAGCAGCCATCGGACAGGGGGTTACGAGCAGTACTTC. Its translation: CASSHRTGGYEQYF.

The chain employs TRBV28 and TRBJ1-1; D not resolved. Germline-derived CDR1 and CDR2 are MDHEN and SYDVKM. Trimming took off 2 bases at V and 0 bases at J, with 13 bases between the two ends. This CDR3 contains 16 residues. CDR3 nucleotides: TGTGCCAGCAGTTTAGACCCGGTGGAGGTGAACACTGAAGCTTTCTTT. It is translated as CASSLDPVEVNTEAFF.